Detailed here is one T cell receptor beta chain. The data are from a study of cytotoxic CD8 clonotypes in ibrutinib-treated CLL. V gave up 5 bases and J gave up 4 bases, with 4 bases separating them. Per the germline V gene, CDR1 is ENHRY and CDR2 is SYGVKD. CDR3 length: 11 amino acids. Sequencing used immunoSEQ multiplex PCR; TCRdb keeps in-frame clones, though not all of them. The profile covers roughly 150,000 clones, with around 76% appearing a single time and approximately 5.1% taken by the ten largest. Sequencing used PBMCs, obtained after 24 months of ibrutinib treatment. The genes are TRBV10-3 and TRBJ2-3; D uncertain. The TCR was taken from a human donor with chronic lymphocytic leukemia. The CDR3 is CAISLADTQYF. The CDR3 DNA sequence: TGTGCCATCAGTCTGGCAGATACGCAGTATTTT.